This T cell receptor (beta chain) was found in a study of blood T cell repertoires in COVID-19. Looking at the study overall: Material from acute and convalescent COVID-19 was sourced from the United States, Italy and Spain.

Source study methods: Amplification of reference gene primers provided the estimated nucleated cell counts. Generated by immunoSEQ multiplex PCR, the TCRdb table keeps only in-frame clones and is missing some. The V and J calls and clone size come from that table; D and trimming were worked out from the DNA. The repertoire holds under 90,000 clones, with 75% to 85% as singletons. V dropped 6 bases and J dropped 4; count of bases not matched to a gene: 9. This CDR3 region has 16 residues. The germline CDR1 and CDR2 sequences are SGHRS and YFSETQ. The sample taken for sequencing was peripheral blood. This rearrangement joins TRBV5-1 to TRBJ2-1, with TRBD2 matching 11 bases. The receptor was isolated from a man older than 75 with acute or convalescent COVID-19. The CDR3 region has the DNA TGCGCCAGCACCCCCGGGGGGACTAGCGGTTACAATGAGCAGTTCTTC. Its protein product is CASTPGGTSGYNEQFF.